The rows below give T cell receptor beta chains drawn from one sample of a study of T cells after somatic rescue of genetic block. Only in-frame clones appear in the TCRdb table, and some are missing; sequencing was by immunoSEQ multiplex PCR. In the table there are 68,000 or so clones, less than 95% of which are singletons. Source material: peripheral blood mononuclear cells (PBMCs). The receptor set was obtained from a man aged 35-49 years. Each CDR3 is given with its conserved first and last residue. D genes are given only for firm matches.

NA TRBJ2-7 TRBV5-1 13 CASRDRSSYEQYF
NA TRBJ2-2 TRBV15 15 CATSRTQGSGGELFF
TRBD1 TRBJ1-5 TRBV6-5 15 CASRHDRGWNQPQHF
NA TRBJ1-1 TRBV20-1 11 CSASEWDEAFF
NA TRBJ2-7 TRBV27 11 CASSLYYEQYF
NA TRBJ1-1 TRBV6-4 13 CASSVGVHTEAFF
NA TRBJ1-6 TRBV21-1 16 CASREYRVGENSPLHF
NA TRBJ2-3 TRBV7-3 14 CASSLQTSTDTQYF
NA TRBJ2-7 TRBV6-1 11 CASTDSYEQYF
NA TRBJ1-5 TRBV19 14 CASSYGNSNQPQHF
NA TRBJ2-5 TRBV28 14 CASSGTGLQETQYF
NA TRBJ2-5 TRBV18 15 CASSPRAGNAETQYF
TRBD1 TRBJ1-2 TRBV9 14 CASSVRGQAGGYTF
NA TRBJ2-2 TRBV19 15 CASNLDTTNTGELFF
TRBD1 TRBJ2-7 TRBV6-5 14 CASRQGGQGYEQYF
TRBD1 TRBJ2-2 TRBV18 16 CASSLGTAANTGELFF
TRBD1 TRBJ2-7 TRBV6-5 14 CASTRTGTGSEQYF
TRBD1 TRBJ2-2 TRBV7-8 14 CASSAGGGSGELFF
NA TRBJ1-2 TRBV29-1 13 CSVEVDGDYGYTF
NA TRBJ2-2 TRBV5-4 12 CASSLDTGELFF
NA TRBJ2-4 TRBV4-1 13 CASSSVGTNIQYF
NA TRBJ2-6 TRBV18 17 CASSPIQGLTGANVLTF
TRBD2 TRBJ2-5 TRBV25-1 14 CASSDPGGSETQYF
TRBD1 TRBJ2-1 TRBV18 15 CASSPGQGANNEQFF
NA TRBJ2-2 TRBV28 16 CASSSTGGANTGELFF
NA TRBJ2-3 TRBV10-3 13 CAISESISDTQYF
NA TRBJ2-5 TRBV10-3 12 CATAEGQETQYF
NA TRBJ1-1 TRBV7-9 14 CASSLVEANTEAFF
TRBD2 TRBJ2-1 TRBV4-3 19 CASSLRQGWTSGLYNEQFF
TRBD1 TRBJ2-7 TRBV27 16 CASSFRRGQGGYEQYF
NA TRBJ2-2 TRBV5-1 15 CASSSTTLNTGELFF
NA TRBJ2-3 TRBV10-1 12 CASSPGEYTQYF
NA TRBJ1-1 TRBV7-8 11 CASSPIHEAFF
NA TRBJ1-1 TRBV11-2 17 CASSLSGARRRSTEAFF
NA TRBJ2-3 TRBV19 13 CASSWVGTDTQYF
NA TRBJ2-5 TRBV30 16 CAWSVSRGRYQETQYF
TRBD1 TRBJ1-1 TRBV18 17 CASSPNGRGRLNTEAFF
NA TRBJ2-5 TRBV7-3 13 CASSSGATETQYF
NA TRBJ2-3 TRBV7-9 14 CASSQAVSADTQYF
NA TRBJ1-2 TRBV5-1 15 CASSLAGQRDYGYTF
NA TRBJ2-2 TRBV7-9 15 CASRHDRHLTGELFF
NA TRBJ2-3 TRBV7-6 14 CASSLFLGTDTQYF
NA TRBJ1-1 TRBV19 13 CASRGGGNTEAFF
NA TRBJ1-6 TRBV18 14 CASSPSEDNSPLHF
TRBD2 TRBJ2-3 TRBV2 13 CANRGDRADTQYF